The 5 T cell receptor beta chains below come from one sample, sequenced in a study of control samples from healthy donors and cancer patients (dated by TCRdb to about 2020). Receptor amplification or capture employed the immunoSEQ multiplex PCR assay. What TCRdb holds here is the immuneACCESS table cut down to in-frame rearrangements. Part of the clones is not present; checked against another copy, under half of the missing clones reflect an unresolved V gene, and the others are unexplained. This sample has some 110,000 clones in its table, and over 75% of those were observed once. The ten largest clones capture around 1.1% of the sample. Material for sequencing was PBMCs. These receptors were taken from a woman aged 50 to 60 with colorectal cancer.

In DNA form, the CDR3 reads TGTGCCACCAGCAGAGGGTCAGGGGATTTCACTGAAGCTTTCTTT. Protein: CATSRGSGDFTEAFF. The chain uses TRBV15 and TRBJ1-1, with D perhaps matching TRBD1 (6 bases). Trimming pared 1 base from V and 4 bases from J, leaving 13 bases between. This CDR3 spans 15 amino acids. In germline, CDR1 is LNHNV, CDR2 YYDKDF (reference sequence).

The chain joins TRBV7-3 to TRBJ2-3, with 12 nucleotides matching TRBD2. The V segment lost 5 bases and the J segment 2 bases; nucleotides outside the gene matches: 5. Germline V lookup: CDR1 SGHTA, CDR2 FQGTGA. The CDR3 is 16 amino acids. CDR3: CASSSTSGGHTDTQYF. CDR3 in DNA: TGTGCCAGCAGCAGCACTAGCGGGGGGCACACAGATACGCAGTATTTT.

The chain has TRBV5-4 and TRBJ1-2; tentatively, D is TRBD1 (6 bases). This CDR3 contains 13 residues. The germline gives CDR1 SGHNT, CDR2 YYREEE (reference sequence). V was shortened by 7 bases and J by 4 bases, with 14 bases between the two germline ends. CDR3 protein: CASSNRAGYGYTF. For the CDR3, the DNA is TGTGCCAGCTCCAACAGGGCGGGCTATGGCTACACCTTC.

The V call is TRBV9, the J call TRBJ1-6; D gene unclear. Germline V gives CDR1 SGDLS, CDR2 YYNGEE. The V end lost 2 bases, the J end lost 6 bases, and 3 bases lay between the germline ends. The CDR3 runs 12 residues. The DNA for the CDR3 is TGTGCCAGCAGCGTCGCTAATTCACCCCTCCACTTT. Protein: CASSVANSPLHF.

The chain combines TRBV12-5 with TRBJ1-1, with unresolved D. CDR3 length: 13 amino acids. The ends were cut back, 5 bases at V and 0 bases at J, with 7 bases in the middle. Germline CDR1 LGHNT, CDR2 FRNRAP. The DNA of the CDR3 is TGTGCTAGTGGTGCTCAGGTGAACACTGAAGCTTTCTTT. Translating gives CASGAQVNTEAFF.